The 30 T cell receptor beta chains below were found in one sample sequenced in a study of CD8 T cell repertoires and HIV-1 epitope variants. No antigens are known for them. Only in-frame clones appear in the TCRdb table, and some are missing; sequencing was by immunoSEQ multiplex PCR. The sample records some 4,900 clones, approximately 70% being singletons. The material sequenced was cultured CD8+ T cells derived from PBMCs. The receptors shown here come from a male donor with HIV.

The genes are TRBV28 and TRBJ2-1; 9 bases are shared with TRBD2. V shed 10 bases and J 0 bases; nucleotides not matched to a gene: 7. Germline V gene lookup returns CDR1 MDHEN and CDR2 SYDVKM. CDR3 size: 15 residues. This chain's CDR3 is CATKREVSSYNEQFF. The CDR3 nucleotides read TGTGCCACTAAGCGGGAGGTTAGCTCCTACAATGAGCAGTTCTTC. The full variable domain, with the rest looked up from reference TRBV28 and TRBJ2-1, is DVKVTQSSRYLVKRTGEKVFLECVQDMDHENMFWYRQDPGLGLRLIYFSYDVKMKEKGDIPEGYSVSREKKERFSLILESASTNQTSMYLCATKREVSSYNEQFFGPGTRLTVL.

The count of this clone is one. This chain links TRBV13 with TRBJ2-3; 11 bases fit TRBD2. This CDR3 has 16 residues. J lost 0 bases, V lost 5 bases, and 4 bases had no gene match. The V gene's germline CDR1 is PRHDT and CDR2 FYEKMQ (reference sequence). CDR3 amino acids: CASSLSGRASTDTQYF. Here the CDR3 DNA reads TGTGCCAGCAGCCTTAGCGGGAGGGCTAGCACAGATACGCAGTATTTT.

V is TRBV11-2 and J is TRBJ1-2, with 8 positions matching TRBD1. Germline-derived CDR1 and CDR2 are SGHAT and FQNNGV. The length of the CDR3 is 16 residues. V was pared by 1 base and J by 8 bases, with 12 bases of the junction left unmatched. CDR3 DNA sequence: TGTGCCAGCAGCTTAGGGCCGGACAGGGTTGTCCGCGGCTACACCTTC. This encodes CASSLGPDRVVRGYTF.

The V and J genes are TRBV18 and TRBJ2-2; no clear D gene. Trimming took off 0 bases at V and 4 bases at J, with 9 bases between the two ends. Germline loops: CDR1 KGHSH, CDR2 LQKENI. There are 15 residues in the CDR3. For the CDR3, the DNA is TGTGCCAGCTCACCACCGTTACTTCGCACCGGGGAGCTGTTTTTT. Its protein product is CASSPPLLRTGELFF.

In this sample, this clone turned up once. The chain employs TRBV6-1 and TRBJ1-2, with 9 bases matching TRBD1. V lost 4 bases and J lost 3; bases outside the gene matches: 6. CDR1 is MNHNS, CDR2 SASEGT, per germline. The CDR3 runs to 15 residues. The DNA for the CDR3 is TGTGCCAGCAGTGGACCGGACAGGGGAGACTATGGCTACACCTTC. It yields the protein CASSGPDRGDYGYTF.

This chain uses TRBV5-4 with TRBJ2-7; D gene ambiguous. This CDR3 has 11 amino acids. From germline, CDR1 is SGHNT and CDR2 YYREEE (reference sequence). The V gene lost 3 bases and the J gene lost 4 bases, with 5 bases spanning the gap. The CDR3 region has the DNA TGTGCCAGCAGCTCGGAGTACGAGCAGTACTTC. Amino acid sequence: CASSSEYEQYF.

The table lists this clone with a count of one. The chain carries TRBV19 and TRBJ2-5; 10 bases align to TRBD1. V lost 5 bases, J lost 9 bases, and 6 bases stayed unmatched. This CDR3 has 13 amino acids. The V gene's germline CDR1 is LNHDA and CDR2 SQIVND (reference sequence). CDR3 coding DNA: TGTGCCAGTAGTCCCGGGACAGGGGTTTCCCAGTACTTC. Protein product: CASSPGTGVSQYF.

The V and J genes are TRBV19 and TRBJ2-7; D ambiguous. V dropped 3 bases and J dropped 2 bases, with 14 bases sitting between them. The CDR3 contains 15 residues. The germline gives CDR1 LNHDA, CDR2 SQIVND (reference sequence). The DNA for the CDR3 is TGTGCCAGTAGTATGCCCGACATGCGGCCCTACGAGCAGTACTTC. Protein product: CASSMPDMRPYEQYF.

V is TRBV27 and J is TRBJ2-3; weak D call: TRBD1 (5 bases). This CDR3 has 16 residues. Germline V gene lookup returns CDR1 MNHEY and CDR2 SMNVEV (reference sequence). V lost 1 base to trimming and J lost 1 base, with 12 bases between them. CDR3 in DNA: TGTGCCAGCAGTTTATGGGCCCCGACAGGCACAGATACGCAGTATTTT. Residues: CASSLWAPTGTDTQYF.

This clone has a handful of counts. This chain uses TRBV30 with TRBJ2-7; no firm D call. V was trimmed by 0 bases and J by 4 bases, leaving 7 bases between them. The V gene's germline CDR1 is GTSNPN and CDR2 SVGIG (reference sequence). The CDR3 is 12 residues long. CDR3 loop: CAWSVTAYEQYF. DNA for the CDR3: TGTGCCTGGAGTGTGACTGCATACGAGCAGTACTTC.

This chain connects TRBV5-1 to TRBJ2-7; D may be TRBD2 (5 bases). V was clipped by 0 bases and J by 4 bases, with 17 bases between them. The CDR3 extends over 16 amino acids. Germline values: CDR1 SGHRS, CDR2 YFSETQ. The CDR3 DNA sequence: TGCGCCAGCAGCTTGGATGCAGTCTCGAGGGTATACGAGCAGTACTTC. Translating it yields CASSLDAVSRVYEQYF.

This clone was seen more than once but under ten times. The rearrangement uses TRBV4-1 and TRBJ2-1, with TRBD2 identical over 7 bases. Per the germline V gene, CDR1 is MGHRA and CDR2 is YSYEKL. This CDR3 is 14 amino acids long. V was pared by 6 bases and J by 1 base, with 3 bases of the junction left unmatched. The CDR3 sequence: CASRGGSSYNEQFF. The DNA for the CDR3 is TGCGCCAGCAGGGGAGGGAGTTCCTACAATGAGCAGTTCTTC.

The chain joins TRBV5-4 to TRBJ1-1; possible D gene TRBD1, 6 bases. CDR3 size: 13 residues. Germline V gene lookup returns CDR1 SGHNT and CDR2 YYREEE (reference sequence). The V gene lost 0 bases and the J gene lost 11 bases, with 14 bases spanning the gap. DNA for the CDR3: TGTGCCAGCAGCTTGGTAGGGGGGTTCGACGCTTTCTTT. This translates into CASSLVGGFDAFF.

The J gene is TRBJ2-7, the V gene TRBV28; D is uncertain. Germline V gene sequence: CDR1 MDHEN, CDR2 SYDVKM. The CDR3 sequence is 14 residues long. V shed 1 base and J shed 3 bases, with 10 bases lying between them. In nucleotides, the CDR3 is TGTGCCAGCAGTTTATTTAACAGTAACTACGAGCAGTACTTC. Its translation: CASSLFNSNYEQYF. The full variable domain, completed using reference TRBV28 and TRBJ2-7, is DVKVTQSSRYLVKRTGEKVFLECVQDMDHENMFWYRQDPGLGLRLIYFSYDVKMKEKGDIPEGYSVSREKKERFSLILESASTNQTSMYLCASSLFNSNYEQYFGPGTRLTVT.

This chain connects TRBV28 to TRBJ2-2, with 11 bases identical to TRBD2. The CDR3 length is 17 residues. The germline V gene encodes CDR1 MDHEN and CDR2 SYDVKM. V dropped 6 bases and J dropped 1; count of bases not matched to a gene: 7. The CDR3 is CASSHPGTSGNTGELFF. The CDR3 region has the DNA TGTGCCAGCAGCCATCCCGGGACTAGCGGGAACACCGGGGAGCTGTTTTTT. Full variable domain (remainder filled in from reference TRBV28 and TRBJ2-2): DVKVTQSSRYLVKRTGEKVFLECVQDMDHENMFWYRQDPGLGLRLIYFSYDVKMKEKGDIPEGYSVSREKKERFSLILESASTNQTSMYLCASSHPGTSGNTGELFFGEGSRLTVL.

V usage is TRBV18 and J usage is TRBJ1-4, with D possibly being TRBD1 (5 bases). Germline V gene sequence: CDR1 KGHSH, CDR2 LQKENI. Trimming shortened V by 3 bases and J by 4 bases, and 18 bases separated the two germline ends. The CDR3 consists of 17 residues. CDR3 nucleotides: TGTGCCAGCTCACCCGATCCTTTGGTCGGGGGTAATGAAAAACTGTTTTTT. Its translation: CASSPDPLVGGNEKLFF.

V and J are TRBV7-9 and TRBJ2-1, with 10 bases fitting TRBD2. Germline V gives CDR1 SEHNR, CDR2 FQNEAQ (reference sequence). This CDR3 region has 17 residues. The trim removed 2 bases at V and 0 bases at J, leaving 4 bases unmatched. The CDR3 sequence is CASSLIAGGGSYNEQFF. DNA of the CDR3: TGTGCCAGCAGCTTAATAGCGGGGGGTGGCTCCTACAATGAGCAGTTCTTC.

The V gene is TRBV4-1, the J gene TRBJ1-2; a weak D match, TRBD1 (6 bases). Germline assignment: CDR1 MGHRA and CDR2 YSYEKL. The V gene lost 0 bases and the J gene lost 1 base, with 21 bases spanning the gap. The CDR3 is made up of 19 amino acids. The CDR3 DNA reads TGCGCCAGCAGCCAAGACGGGGGGGCACACCCGGACTTTAACTATGGCTACACCTTC. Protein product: CASSQDGGAHPDFNYGYTF.

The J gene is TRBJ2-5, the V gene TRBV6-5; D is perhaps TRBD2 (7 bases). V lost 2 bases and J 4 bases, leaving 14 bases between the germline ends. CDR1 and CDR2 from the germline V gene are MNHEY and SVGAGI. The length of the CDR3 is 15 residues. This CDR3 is CASSYEGGGSETQYF. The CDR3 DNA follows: TGTGCCAGCAGTTACGAGGGGGGGGGATCAGAGACCCAGTACTTC.

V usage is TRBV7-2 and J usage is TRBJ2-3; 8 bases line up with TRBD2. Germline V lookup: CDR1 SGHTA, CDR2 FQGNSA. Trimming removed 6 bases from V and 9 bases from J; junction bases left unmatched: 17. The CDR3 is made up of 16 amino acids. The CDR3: CASRPPNGGGIETQYF. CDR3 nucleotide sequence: TGTGCCAGCAGACCCCCGAACGGCGGGGGGATCGAGACGCAGTATTTT.

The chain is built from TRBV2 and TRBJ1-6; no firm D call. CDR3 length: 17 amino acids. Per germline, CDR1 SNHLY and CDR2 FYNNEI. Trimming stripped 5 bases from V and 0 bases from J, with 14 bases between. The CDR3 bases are TGTGCCAGCAGTCCAGACATGCCGAGCTCCTATAATTCACCCCTCCACTTT. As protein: CASSPDMPSSYNSPLHF.

CDR3: CATLGLARQNTQYF. The CDR3 DNA sequence: TGTGCCACCCTGGGACTAGCGCGACAGAATACGCAGTATTTT. The genes are TRBV14 and TRBJ2-3; 10 bases align to TRBD2. The CDR3 covers 14 residues. V lost 10 bases and J lost 7; bases outside the gene matches: 11. The germline V gene has CDR1 SGHDN and CDR2 FVKESK.

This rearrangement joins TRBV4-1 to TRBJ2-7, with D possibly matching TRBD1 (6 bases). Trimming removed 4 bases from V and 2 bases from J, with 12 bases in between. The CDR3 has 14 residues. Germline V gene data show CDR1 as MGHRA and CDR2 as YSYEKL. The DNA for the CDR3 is TGCGCCAGCAGCCCCAACAGGGCCACCTACGAGCAGTACTTC. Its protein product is CASSPNRATYEQYF.

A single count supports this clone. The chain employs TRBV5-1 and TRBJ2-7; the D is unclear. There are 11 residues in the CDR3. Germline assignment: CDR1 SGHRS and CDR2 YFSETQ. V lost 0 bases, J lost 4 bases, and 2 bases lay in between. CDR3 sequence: CASSLGYEQYF. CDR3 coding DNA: TGCGCCAGCAGCTTGGGGTACGAGCAGTACTTC.

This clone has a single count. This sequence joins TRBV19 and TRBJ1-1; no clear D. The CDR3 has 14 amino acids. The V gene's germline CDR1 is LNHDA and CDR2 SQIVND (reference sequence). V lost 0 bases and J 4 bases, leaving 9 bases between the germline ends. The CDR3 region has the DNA TGTGCCAGTAGTATAGACCGCTCGGGCACTGAAGCTTTCTTT. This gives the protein CASSIDRSGTEAFF.

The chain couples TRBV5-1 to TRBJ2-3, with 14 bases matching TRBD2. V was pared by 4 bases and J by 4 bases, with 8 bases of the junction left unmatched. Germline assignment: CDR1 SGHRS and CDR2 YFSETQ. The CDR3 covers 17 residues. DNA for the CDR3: TGCGCCAGCAGCGCACGACTAGCGGGAGGGGCCCCAGATACGCAGTATTTT. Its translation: CASSARLAGGAPDTQYF.

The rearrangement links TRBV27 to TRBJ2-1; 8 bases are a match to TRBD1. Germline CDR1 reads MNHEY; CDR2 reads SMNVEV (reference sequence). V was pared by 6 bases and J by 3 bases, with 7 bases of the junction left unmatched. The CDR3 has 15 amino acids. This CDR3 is CASSLEGTGYNEQFF. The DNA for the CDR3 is TGTGCCAGCAGCTTAGAAGGGACAGGCTACAATGAGCAGTTCTTC.

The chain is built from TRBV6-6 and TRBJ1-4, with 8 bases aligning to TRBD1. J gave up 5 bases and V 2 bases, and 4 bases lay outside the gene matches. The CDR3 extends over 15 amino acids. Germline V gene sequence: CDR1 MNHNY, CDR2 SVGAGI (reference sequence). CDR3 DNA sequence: TGTGCCAGCAGTTACCCGGACAGGGAGAATGAAAAACTGTTTTTT. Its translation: CASSYPDRENEKLFF.

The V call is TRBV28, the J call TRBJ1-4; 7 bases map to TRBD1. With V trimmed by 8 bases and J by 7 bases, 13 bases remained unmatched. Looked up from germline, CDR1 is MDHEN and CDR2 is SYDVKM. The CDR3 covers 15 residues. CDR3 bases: TGTGCCAGCGGGTCGGCGGCAGGGGGAAGTGAAAAACTGTTTTTT. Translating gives CASGSAAGGSEKLFF.

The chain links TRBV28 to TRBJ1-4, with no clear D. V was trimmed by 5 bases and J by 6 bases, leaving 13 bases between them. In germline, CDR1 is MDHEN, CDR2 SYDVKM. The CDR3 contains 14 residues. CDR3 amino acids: CASSIQSRHEKLFF. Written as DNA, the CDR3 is TGTGCCAGCAGTATACAGTCCCGGCATGAAAAACTGTTTTTT.